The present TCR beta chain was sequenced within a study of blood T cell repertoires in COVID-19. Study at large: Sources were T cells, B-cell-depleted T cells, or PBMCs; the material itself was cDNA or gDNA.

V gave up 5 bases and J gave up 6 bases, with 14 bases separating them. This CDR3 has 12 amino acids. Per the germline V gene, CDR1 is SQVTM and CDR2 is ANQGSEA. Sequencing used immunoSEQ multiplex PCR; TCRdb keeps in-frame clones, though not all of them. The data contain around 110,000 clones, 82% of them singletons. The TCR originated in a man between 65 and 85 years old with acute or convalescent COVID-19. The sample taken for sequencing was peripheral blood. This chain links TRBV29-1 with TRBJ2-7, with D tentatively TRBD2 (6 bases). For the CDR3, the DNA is TGCAGCGTTCTAGGGCGGGGAGGCGAGCAGTACTTC. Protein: CSVLGRGGEQYF.